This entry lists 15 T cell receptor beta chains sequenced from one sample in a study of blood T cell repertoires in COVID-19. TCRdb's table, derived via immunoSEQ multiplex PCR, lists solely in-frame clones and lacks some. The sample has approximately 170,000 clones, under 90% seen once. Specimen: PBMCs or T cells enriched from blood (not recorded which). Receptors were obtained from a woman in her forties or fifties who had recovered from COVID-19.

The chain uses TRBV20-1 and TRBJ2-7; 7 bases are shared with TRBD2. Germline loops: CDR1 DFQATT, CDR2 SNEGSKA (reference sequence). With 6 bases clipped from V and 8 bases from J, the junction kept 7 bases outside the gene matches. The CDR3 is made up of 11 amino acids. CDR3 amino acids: CSAPRGVQQYF. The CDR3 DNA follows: TGCAGTGCACCTCGGGGGGTCCAGCAGTACTTC.

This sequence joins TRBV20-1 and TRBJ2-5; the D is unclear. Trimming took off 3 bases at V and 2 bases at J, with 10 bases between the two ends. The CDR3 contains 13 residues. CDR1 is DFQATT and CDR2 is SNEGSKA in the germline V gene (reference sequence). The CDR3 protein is CSASLAVQETQYF. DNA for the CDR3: TGCAGTGCTAGTTTGGCGGTACAAGAGACCCAGTACTTC.

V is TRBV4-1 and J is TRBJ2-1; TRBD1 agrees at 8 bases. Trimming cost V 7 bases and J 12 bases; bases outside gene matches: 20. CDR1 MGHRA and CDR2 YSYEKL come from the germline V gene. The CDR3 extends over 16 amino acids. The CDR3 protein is CASIKDWRQGYEAQFF. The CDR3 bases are TGCGCCAGCATCAAAGATTGGAGACAGGGGTACGAGGCGCAGTTCTTC.

The DNA of the CDR3 is TGCGCCAGCAGCCAAGAGACGGGGAAAGCTAACTATGGCTACACCTTC. Translated: CASSQETGKANYGYTF. The chain couples TRBV4-3 to TRBJ1-2; D unresolved. The CDR3 is made up of 16 amino acids. Germline V CDR1 and CDR2: LGHNA, YSLEER. Deletions cut 0 bases from V and 0 bases from J, with 11 bases between.

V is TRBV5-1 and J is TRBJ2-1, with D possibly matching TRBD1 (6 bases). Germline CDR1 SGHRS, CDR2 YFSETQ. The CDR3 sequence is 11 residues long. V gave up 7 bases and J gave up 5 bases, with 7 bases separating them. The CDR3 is CASRDNNEQFF. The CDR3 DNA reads TGCGCCAGCCGGGACAACAATGAGCAGTTCTTC.

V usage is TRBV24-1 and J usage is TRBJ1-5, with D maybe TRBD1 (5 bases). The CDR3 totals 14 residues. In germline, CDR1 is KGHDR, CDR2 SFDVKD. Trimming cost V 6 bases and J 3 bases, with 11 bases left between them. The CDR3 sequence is CATSTTGHNQPQHF. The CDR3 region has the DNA TGTGCCACCAGTACTACAGGACACAATCAGCCCCAGCATTTT.

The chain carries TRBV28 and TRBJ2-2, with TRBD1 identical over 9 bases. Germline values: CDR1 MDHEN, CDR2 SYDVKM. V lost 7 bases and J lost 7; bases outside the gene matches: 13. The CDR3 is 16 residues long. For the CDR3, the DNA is TGTGCCAGCAACGGGATTGGGACAGGGTTGGACGGGGAGCTGTTTTTT. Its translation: CASNGIGTGLDGELFF.

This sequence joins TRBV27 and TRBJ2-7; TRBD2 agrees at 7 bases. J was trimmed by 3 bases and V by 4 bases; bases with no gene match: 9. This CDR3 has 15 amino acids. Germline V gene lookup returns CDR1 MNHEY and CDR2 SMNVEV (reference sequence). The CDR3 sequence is CASSYKRDLYYEQYF. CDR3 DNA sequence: TGTGCCAGCAGTTATAAGCGGGACCTATACTACGAGCAGTACTTC.

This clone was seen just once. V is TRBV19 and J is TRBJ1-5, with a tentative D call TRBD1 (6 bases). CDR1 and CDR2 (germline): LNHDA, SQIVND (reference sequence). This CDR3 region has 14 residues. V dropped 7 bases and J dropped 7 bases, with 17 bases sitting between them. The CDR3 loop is CASTVHRVEQPQHF. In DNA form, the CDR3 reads TGTGCCAGTACAGTCCACAGGGTCGAGCAGCCCCAGCATTTT.

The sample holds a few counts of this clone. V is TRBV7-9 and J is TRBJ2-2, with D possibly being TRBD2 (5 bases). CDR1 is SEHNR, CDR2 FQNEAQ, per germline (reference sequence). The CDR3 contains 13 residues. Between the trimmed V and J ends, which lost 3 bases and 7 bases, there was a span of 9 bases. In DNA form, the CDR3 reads TGTGCCAGCAGCTTTCGGGGAAACGGGGAGCTGTTTTTT. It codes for CASSFRGNGELFF.

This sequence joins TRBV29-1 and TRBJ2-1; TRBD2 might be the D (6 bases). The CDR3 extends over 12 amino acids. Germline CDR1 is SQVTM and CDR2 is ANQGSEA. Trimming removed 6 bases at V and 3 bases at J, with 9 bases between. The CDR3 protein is CSVRDFYNEQFF. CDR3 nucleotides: TGCAGCGTCCGGGACTTCTACAATGAGCAGTTCTTC.

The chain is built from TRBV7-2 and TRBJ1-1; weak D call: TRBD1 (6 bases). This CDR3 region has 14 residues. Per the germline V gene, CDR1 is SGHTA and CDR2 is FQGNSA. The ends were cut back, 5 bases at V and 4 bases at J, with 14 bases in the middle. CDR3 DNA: TGTGCCAGCAGCGCCCTCACAGGGCCCACTGAAGCTTTCTTT. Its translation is CASSALTGPTEAFF.

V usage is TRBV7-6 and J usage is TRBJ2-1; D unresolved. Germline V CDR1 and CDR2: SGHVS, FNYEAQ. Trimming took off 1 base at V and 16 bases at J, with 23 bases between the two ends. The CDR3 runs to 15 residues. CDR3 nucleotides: TGTGCCAGCAGCTTAGGACCCCTCTCTACCGGGTCTTATTTCTTC. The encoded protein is CASSLGPLSTGSYFF.

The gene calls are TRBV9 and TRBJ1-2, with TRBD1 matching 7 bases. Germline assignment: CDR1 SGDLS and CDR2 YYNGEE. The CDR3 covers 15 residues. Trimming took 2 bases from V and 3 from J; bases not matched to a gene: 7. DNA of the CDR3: TGTGCCAGCAGCGTCGGACCGGGACAGCACTATGGCTACACCTTC. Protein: CASSVGPGQHYGYTF.

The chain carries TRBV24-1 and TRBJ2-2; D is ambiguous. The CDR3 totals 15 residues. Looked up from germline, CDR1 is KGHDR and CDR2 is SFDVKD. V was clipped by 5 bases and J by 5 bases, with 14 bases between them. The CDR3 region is CATSVFAPNTGELFF. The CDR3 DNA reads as TGTGCCACCAGTGTTTTCGCACCTAATACCGGGGAGCTGTTTTTT.